This T cell receptor (beta chain) comes out of a study of identical twins. Trimming removed 5 bases from V and 9 bases from J, with 19 bases in between. This CDR3 has 15 amino acids. The germline CDR1 and CDR2 sequences are MNHEY and SVGAGI. MiXCR, run by TCRdb on the 5' RACE reads, gives a single entry per CDR3 protein. This table holds 1.5 million to 2 million distinct CDR3 sequences, about 32% found once. The TCR sequence derives from a newborn girl in good health. Sequenced: cord blood. The V gene is TRBV6-5, the J gene TRBJ1-4; D perhaps matches TRBD1 (5 bases). Here the CDR3 reads CASSPLWGVLKKLFF. The CDR3 region has the DNA TGTGCCAGCAGTCCCCTTTGGGGGGTCCTGAAAAAACTGTTTTTT.